Reported below is one T cell receptor (beta chain). The antigen is undetermined. Between the trimmed V and J ends, which lost 2 bases and 2 bases, there was a span of 10 bases. The germline gives CDR1 MNHEY, CDR2 SVGEGT. The CDR3 loop spans 14 amino acids. The data derive from a study of T-cell memory formation after mild COVID-19. Overall study: Largely donor-specific sequence clusters came from a couple of donors.

TCRdb reprocessed the 5' RACE reads with MiXCR, giving one entry per CDR3 protein. The sample includes around 340,000 distinct CDR3 sequences, approximately 15% seen only once; the top ten take under 25%. Findings and limits, study-wide: Contracting clones localized mainly to CM and EM when CD4+ and mainly to EMRA when CD8+. There was no confirmation that second-wave clones peaking on day 37 were SARS-CoV-2 specific.

The V call is TRBV6-2 or TRBV6-3, the J call TRBJ2-7; D is unclear. The sequence derives from a man between 18 and 29 years old who had mild COVID-19 (a few samples of this study predate the infection). Cell type and time point are not known. Sequenced: PBMCs or a T cell subset sorted from them (not recorded which). The chain's CDR3 is CASSYRYGPYEQYV. For the CDR3, the DNA is TGTGCCAGCAGTTACAGATATGGGCCCTACGAGCAGTACGTC.